A single TCR beta chain is shown here with its context. Per the study methods: Reference gene primer amplification in the assay estimated nucleated cell counts. TCRdb's table, derived via immunoSEQ multiplex PCR, lists solely in-frame clones and lacks some. V and J calls and clone size are copied from that table; D and trimming were computed from the DNA. The sample consists of 210,000 or so clones, around 84% of them appearing once. The ends were cut back, 8 bases at V and 13 bases at J, with 18 bases in the middle. This CDR3 spans 13 amino acids. Germline V lookup: CDR1 LNHDA, CDR2 SQIVND (reference sequence). The sample originates from a study of blood T cell repertoires in COVID-19. Study context: The United States, Italy and Spain provided the acute and convalescent COVID-19 samples. From T cells, B-cell-depleted T cells, or PBMCs came the material, which was cDNA or gDNA.

The sample comprised peripheral blood. This receptor was taken from a human donor in a cohort sampled during active COVID-19. The rearrangement uses TRBV19 and TRBJ1-6; no firm D call. The CDR3 protein is CASGRIAVNPLHF. The CDR3 DNA reads as TGTGCCAGTGGCCGTATTGCCGTGAATCCCCTCCACTTT.